Below, 14 T cell receptor beta chains from the same sample are listed, as sequenced in a study of T-cell reconstitution after alpha-beta-depleted transplantation in children. TCRbeta library construction was performed incorporating unique molecular identifiers. TCRdb processed the PCR reads anew with MiXCR; each CDR3 protein has one entry. This table has around 340,000 distinct CDR3 sequences, more than 10% appearing once. The input for sequencing was PBMCs, taken from the stem cell graft. The source is a human donor who donated a stem cell graft to a child with Fanconi anemia.

In this sample, this clonotype turned up a few times. This chain connects TRBV29-1 to TRBJ2-5; perhaps D is TRBD1 or TRBD2 (5 bases each). The CDR3 spans 14 residues. Trimming removed 4 bases from V and 2 bases from J, with 14 bases in between. The germline gives CDR1 SQVTM, CDR2 ANQGSEA. In DNA, the CDR3 is TGCAGCGTTGCGCGGGCAGACAGTCAAGAGACCCAGTACTTC. It specifies CSVARADSQETQYF.

This chain connects TRBV13 to TRBJ2-2; D uncertain. The germline CDR1 and CDR2 sequences are PRHDT and FYEKMQ (reference sequence). The CDR3 is made up of 13 amino acids. Deletions cut 2 bases from V and 7 bases from J, with 8 bases between. Here the CDR3 DNA reads TGTGCCAGCAGCTTAACCCTCGGCGGGGAGCTGTTTTTT. This codes for CASSLTLGGELFF.

This clonotype was detected many times. The V and J genes are TRBV6-1 and TRBJ2-6, with TRBD1 identical over 7 bases. CDR1 and CDR2 from the germline V gene are MNHNS and SASEGT. With 7 bases clipped from V and 3 bases from J, the junction kept 9 bases outside the gene matches. The CDR3 is 16 amino acids. CDR3 in DNA: TGTGCCAGCACCCACCAGGGGGAAGGTGGGGCCAACGTCCTGACTTTC. Its translation is CASTHQGEGGANVLTF.

The sample holds many counts of this clonotype. V gene TRBV6-6 combines with J gene TRBJ2-3; unclear D gene. The CDR3 length is 11 residues. Germline V gene lookup returns CDR1 MNHNY and CDR2 SVGAGI (reference sequence). The V end was cut by 2 bases, the J end by 6 bases, with 3 bases between. Written as DNA, the CDR3 is TGTGCCAGCAGTTACCGGGATACGCAGTATTTT. Encoded protein: CASSYRDTQYF.

The gene calls are TRBV12-3 or TRBV12-4 and TRBJ1-1, with D maybe TRBD1 (5 bases). The CDR3 length is 15 residues. Trimming shortened V by 6 bases and J by 0 bases, and 14 bases separated the two germline ends. The DNA for the CDR3 is TGTGCCAGCAGGTCAGACAGAGCCTTGAACACTGAAGCTTTCTTT. It specifies CASRSDRALNTEAFF.

The rearrangement links TRBV20-1 to TRBJ1-1; D perhaps matches TRBD1 (5 bases). Germline loops: CDR1 DFQATT, CDR2 SNEGSKA (reference sequence). The CDR3 runs to 16 residues. Trimming stripped 1 base from V and 8 bases from J, with 23 bases between. The DNA of the CDR3 is TGCAGTGCTAGAGGGGTAGCGGGGGGACGCTTCGGGGAAGCTTTCTTT. It codes for CSARGVAGGRFGEAFF.

This clonotype has ten or more counts. The V call is TRBV6-5, the J call TRBJ2-1; 12 nucleotides match TRBD2. The CDR3 has 14 amino acids. The germline CDR1 and CDR2 sequences are MNHEY and SVGAGI. The V and J ends lost 6 bases and 7 bases, in that order; junction bases with no gene match: 4. DNA for the CDR3: TGTGCCAGCAGGACTAGCGGGGGCAGGAATGAGCAGTTCTTC. Its protein product is CASRTSGGRNEQFF.

This clonotype was observed a handful of times. The chain is built from TRBV4-3 and TRBJ2-2; perhaps TRBD1 as D (6 bases). Germline CDR1 is LGHNA and CDR2 is YSLEER. The CDR3 is made up of 15 amino acids. V was clipped by 2 bases and J by 6 bases, with 13 bases between them. The CDR3 nucleotides read TGCGCCAGCAGCCAAAACGGACAGTTATCCGGGGAGCTGTTTTTT. It yields the protein CASSQNGQLSGELFF.

This clonotype was seen at least ten times. A read error may explain this, as a much larger clone is one base away. CDR3 bases: TGCGCCAGCAGCTTGTACACTAACACCGGGGAGCTGTTTTTT. This translates into CASSLYTNTGELFF. The rearrangement joins TRBV5-1 to TRBJ2-2, with D unclear. This CDR3 is 14 amino acids long. The V and J ends lost 1 base and 2 bases respectively, with 6 bases between them. Per the germline V gene, CDR1 is SGHRS and CDR2 is YFSETQ.

The table lists this clonotype with many counts. The chain uses TRBV3-1 and TRBJ1-2; 8 nucleotides align to TRBD1. Losses at the gene ends were 0 bases for V and 4 bases for J; bases not matched to a gene: 4. Germline values: CDR1 LGHDT, CDR2 YNNKEL (reference sequence). This CDR3 region has 15 residues. The CDR3 sequence is CASSQEGTGVYGYTF. Here the CDR3 DNA reads TGTGCCAGCAGCCAAGAGGGGACAGGAGTCTATGGCTACACCTTC. The full variable domain, rest sourced from reference TRBV3-1 and TRBJ1-2, is DTAVSQTPKYLVTQMGNDKSIKCEQNLGHDTMYWYKQDSKKFLKIMFSYNNKELIINETVPNRFSPKSPDKAHLNLHINSLELGDSAVYFCASSQEGTGVYGYTFGSGTRLTVV.

The rearrangement joins TRBV12-3 or TRBV12-4 to TRBJ1-4, with TRBD1 as a possible D gene (5 bases). Trimming cost V 3 bases and J 8 bases, with 16 bases left between them. CDR3 length: 15 residues. CDR3 bases: TGTGCCAGCAGTTTTGGGGCCGCCTTGGAGGAAAAACTGTTTTTT. Translation: CASSFGAALEEKLFF.

This clonotype appeared a few times. CDR3 protein: CASSSPPGQGNTGELFF. The DNA of the CDR3 is TGCGCCAGCAGCTCACCGCCGGGACAGGGAAACACCGGGGAGCTGTTTTTT. The chain has TRBV5-1 and TRBJ2-2, with 9 bases matching TRBD1. With 3 bases clipped from V and 2 bases from J, the junction kept 8 bases outside the gene matches. Germline assignment: CDR1 SGHRS and CDR2 YFSETQ. The CDR3 length is 17 residues.

As DNA, the CDR3 is TGTGCCAGCAGCCTACGGACTAGGGGAGACATTCAGTACTTC. This gives the protein CASSLRTRGDIQYF. The chain combines TRBV7-8 with TRBJ2-4, with 7 nucleotides matching TRBD2. V lost 5 bases to trimming and J lost 8 bases; unmatched junction nucleotides: 9. Looked up from germline, CDR1 is SGHVS and CDR2 is FQNEAQ. This CDR3 has 14 residues.

The genes are TRBV5-1 and TRBJ2-3, with a tentative D call TRBD1 (5 bases). The germline gives CDR1 SGHRS, CDR2 YFSETQ. This CDR3 comprises 14 residues. V was clipped by 6 bases and J by 1 base, with 12 bases between them. CDR3 nucleotide sequence: TGCGCCAGCAATCCGCAGGGCGGCACAGATACGCAGTATTTT. Its translation is CASNPQGGTDTQYF.